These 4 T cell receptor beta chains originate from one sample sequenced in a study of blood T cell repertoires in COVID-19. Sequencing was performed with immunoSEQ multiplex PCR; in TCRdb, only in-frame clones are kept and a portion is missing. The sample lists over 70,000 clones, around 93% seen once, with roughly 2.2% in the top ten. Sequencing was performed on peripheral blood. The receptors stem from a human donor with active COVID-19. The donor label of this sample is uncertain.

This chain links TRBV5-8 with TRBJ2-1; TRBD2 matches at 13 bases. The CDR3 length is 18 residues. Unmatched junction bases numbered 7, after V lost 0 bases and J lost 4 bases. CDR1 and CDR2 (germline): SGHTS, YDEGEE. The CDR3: CASSLVRLAGGKYNEQFF. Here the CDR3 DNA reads TGTGCCAGCAGCTTGGTCCGACTAGCGGGGGGTAAATACAATGAGCAGTTCTTC.

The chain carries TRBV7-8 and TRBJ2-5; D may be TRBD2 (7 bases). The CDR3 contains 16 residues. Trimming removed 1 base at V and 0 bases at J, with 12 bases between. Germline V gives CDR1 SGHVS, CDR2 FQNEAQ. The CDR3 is CASSLVGGVNQETQYF. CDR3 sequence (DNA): TGTGCCAGCAGCTTAGTAGGGGGGGTAAACCAAGAGACCCAGTACTTC. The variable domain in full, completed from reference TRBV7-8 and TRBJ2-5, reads GAGVSQSPRYKVAKRGQDVALRCDPISGHVSLFWYQQALGQGPEFLTYFQNEAQLDKSGLPSDRFFAERPEGSVSTLKIQRTQQEDSAVYLCASSLVGGVNQETQYFGPGTRLLVL.

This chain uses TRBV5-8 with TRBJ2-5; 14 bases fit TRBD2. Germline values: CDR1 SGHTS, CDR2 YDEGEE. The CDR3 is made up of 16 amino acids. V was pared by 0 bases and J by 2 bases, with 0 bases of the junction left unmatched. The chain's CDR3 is CASSLGTSGGQETQYF. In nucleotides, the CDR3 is TGTGCCAGCAGCTTGGGGACTAGCGGGGGGCAAGAGACCCAGTACTTC.

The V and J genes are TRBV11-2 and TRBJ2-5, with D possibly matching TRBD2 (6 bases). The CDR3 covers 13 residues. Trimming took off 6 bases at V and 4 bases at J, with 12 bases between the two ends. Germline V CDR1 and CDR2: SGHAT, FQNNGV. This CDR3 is CASRRGEGETQYF. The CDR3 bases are TGTGCCAGCAGGCGGGGCGAGGGAGAGACCCAGTACTTC.